This is a list of T cell receptor beta chains from one sample in a study of identical twins. MiXCR, applied by TCRdb to the 5' RACE reads, yields one record per CDR3 protein. The table lists 1.5 million to 2 million distinct CDR3 sequences, roughly a third of them singletons. The sequenced sample consisted of cord blood. These receptors all come from a newborn girl in good health. CDR3s include the opening cysteine and the closing phenylalanine or tryptophan. Fields, in order: clone size, V gene, D gene, J gene, CDR3 DNA, CDR3 protein. A D gene is named only where the DNA matches it firmly. Rows give clone size only sometimes, using once, few, many, or a class for an expanded clone.

clone size: NA
V gene: TRBV3-1
D gene: NA
J gene: TRBJ2-7
CDR3 DNA: TGTGCCAGCAGCCCGACTAGGGGCTTCTACGAGCAGTACTTC
CDR3 protein: CASSPTRGFYEQYF

clone size: few
V gene: TRBV5-1
D gene: NA
J gene: TRBJ2-5
CDR3 DNA: TGCGCCAGCAGGTATGGGCCGGTGGAGGAGACCCAGTACTTC
CDR3 protein: CASRYGPVEETQYF

clone size: NA
V gene: TRBV28
D gene: NA
J gene: TRBJ1-2
CDR3 DNA: TGTGCCAGCCTCCCCGGGACACTCTATGGCTACACCTTC
CDR3 protein: CASLPGTLYGYTF

clone size: few
V gene: TRBV12-3/TRBV12-4
D gene: NA
J gene: TRBJ1-1
CDR3 DNA: TGTGCCAGCAGTTTAGGGAGCCCTGAAGCTTTCTTT
CDR3 protein: CASSLGSPEAFF

clone size: few
V gene: TRBV10-3
D gene: TRBD1
J gene: TRBJ1-2
CDR3 DNA: TGTGCCATCAGTGCCCCGGGACAGTTTATGATTAACTATGGCTACACCTTC
CDR3 protein: CAISAPGQFMINYGYTF

clone size: NA
V gene: TRBV19
D gene: NA
J gene: TRBJ1-1
CDR3 DNA: TGTGCCAGTAGTACGCAACCCCGGGACCCGGGAAACACTGAAGCTTTCTTT
CDR3 protein: CASSTQPRDPGNTEAFF

clone size: few
V gene: TRBV6-2/TRBV6-3
D gene: NA
J gene: TRBJ1-1
CDR3 DNA: TGTGCCAGCATTAAAGGGGGTTTGAACACTGAAGCTTTCTTT
CDR3 protein: CASIKGGLNTEAFF

clone size: NA
V gene: TRBV2
D gene: TRBD1
J gene: TRBJ2-5
CDR3 DNA: TGTGCCAGCAGTTTAGGACAGGGGGCTTGGGAGACCCAGTACTTC
CDR3 protein: CASSLGQGAWETQYF

clone size: NA
V gene: TRBV7-2
D gene: TRBD2
J gene: TRBJ2-7
CDR3 DNA: TGTGCCAGCAGCCCGAGGGGCCAGCGGGGGCCCTTCTACGAGCAGTACTTC
CDR3 protein: CASSPRGQRGPFYEQYF

clone size: NA
V gene: TRBV7-2
D gene: TRBD2
J gene: TRBJ2-7
CDR3 DNA: TGTGCCAGCAGCTTAGCCGGGACTAGCCTATCCTACGAGCAGTACTTC
CDR3 protein: CASSLAGTSLSYEQYF

clone size: NA
V gene: TRBV20-1
D gene: NA
J gene: TRBJ2-3
CDR3 DNA: TGCAGTGCTAGGTGGGAAAGCACAGATACGCAGTATTTT
CDR3 protein: CSARWESTDTQYF

clone size: NA
V gene: TRBV20-1
D gene: NA
J gene: TRBJ2-1
CDR3 DNA: TGCAGTGCTAGAGATAGGACAGCATACAATGAGCAGTTCTTC
CDR3 protein: CSARDRTAYNEQFF

clone size: NA
V gene: TRBV4-1
D gene: TRBD2
J gene: TRBJ2-1
CDR3 DNA: TGCGCCAGCAGCCAGTCGGGACTAGCTCGCAATGAGCAGTTCTTC
CDR3 protein: CASSQSGLARNEQFF

clone size: NA
V gene: TRBV27
D gene: TRBD2
J gene: TRBJ2-1
CDR3 DNA: TGTGCCAGCAGTTCGAAGGGACTAGCGGGCCACTACAATGAGCAGTTCTTC
CDR3 protein: CASSSKGLAGHYNEQFF

clone size: NA
V gene: TRBV5-1
D gene: NA
J gene: TRBJ2-7
CDR3 DNA: TGCGCCAGCAGTCAGGGTGGCTACCTCACTAACCACTACAATGAGCAGTACTTC
CDR3 protein: CASSQGGYLTNHYNEQYF

clone size: few
V gene: TRBV12-3/TRBV12-4
D gene: TRBD1
J gene: TRBJ1-6
CDR3 DNA: TGTGCCAGCAGCTACGACAGGGCCTTTAATTCACCCCTCCACTTT
CDR3 protein: CASSYDRAFNSPLHF

clone size: NA
V gene: TRBV7-2
D gene: NA
J gene: TRBJ2-5
CDR3 DNA: TGTGCCAGCAGCTTAAAAACCGCCCAGTACTTC
CDR3 protein: CASSLKTAQYF

clone size: NA
V gene: TRBV4-1
D gene: TRBD1
J gene: TRBJ1-1
CDR3 DNA: TGCGCCAGCAGCCTGGGGACAGGCCCTCCCATGAACACTGAAGCTTTCTTT
CDR3 protein: CASSLGTGPPMNTEAFF

clone size: few
V gene: TRBV16
D gene: TRBD2
J gene: TRBJ2-5
CDR3 DNA: TGTGCCAGCAGCCAATCGATGGCTAGCGGCGACAATGAGCAGTACTTC
CDR3 protein: CASSQSMASGDNEQYF

clone size: NA
V gene: TRBV7-2
D gene: NA
J gene: TRBJ2-7
CDR3 DNA: TGTGCCAGCAGCTTAGGAGACGGGGGCAGGTACGAGCAGTACTTC
CDR3 protein: CASSLGDGGRYEQYF

clone size: NA
V gene: TRBV24-1
D gene: NA
J gene: TRBJ2-5
CDR3 DNA: TGTGCCACCAGTGCAACACTCTTTCAAGAGACCCAGTACTTC
CDR3 protein: CATSATLFQETQYF

clone size: few
V gene: TRBV5-4
D gene: NA
J gene: TRBJ1-2
CDR3 DNA: TGTGCCAGCAGCCGGACTAATGGCTACACCTTC
CDR3 protein: CASSRTNGYTF

clone size: NA
V gene: TRBV6-5
D gene: TRBD1
J gene: TRBJ1-2
CDR3 DNA: TGTGCCAGCAGGGCCCCGGGACAGGGGTATGGCTACACCTTC
CDR3 protein: CASRAPGQGYGYTF

clone size: NA
V gene: TRBV12-5
D gene: NA
J gene: TRBJ2-1
CDR3 DNA: TGTGCTAGTGGTTTGGTACAGTACAATGAGCAGTTCTTC
CDR3 protein: CASGLVQYNEQFF

clone size: NA
V gene: TRBV5-1
D gene: TRBD2
J gene: TRBJ2-1
CDR3 DNA: TGCGCCAGCGAACCTATAGCGGGGGGATCCTACAATGAGCAGTTCTTC
CDR3 protein: CASEPIAGGSYNEQFF

clone size: few
V gene: TRBV12-3/TRBV12-4
D gene: NA
J gene: TRBJ1-2
CDR3 DNA: TGTGCCAGCAGGGGGGACTTCGTACCTCATGGCTACACCTTC
CDR3 protein: CASRGDFVPHGYTF

clone size: NA
V gene: TRBV3-1
D gene: TRBD2
J gene: TRBJ2-7
CDR3 DNA: TGTGCCAGCAGCCACCAGGGACTAGCGGGAAGCTCCTACAATGAGCAGTACTTC
CDR3 protein: CASSHQGLAGSSYNEQYF

clone size: NA
V gene: TRBV7-8
D gene: NA
J gene: TRBJ2-1
CDR3 DNA: TGTGCCAGCAGCGCCCTTATTGAGCAGTTCTTC
CDR3 protein: CASSALIEQFF

clone size: few
V gene: TRBV14
D gene: TRBD2
J gene: TRBJ2-1
CDR3 DNA: TGTGCCAGCAGCCTATCTAGCGGGAGTTGGCATGAGCAGTTCTTC
CDR3 protein: CASSLSSGSWHEQFF